This T cell receptor (beta chain) was retrieved from a study of OX40 agonist ivuxolimab in advanced cancers. As for the study in general: The patients received ivuxolimab by intravenous route every 2 weeks at 0.01 to 10 mg/kg.

The V gene's germline CDR1 is SGHTA and CDR2 FQGNSA. The V gene lost 3 bases and the J gene lost 4 bases, with 13 bases spanning the gap. The CDR3 is 15 residues long. As for this clone: Its antigen is not known.

Study results and limitations: There was clonal expansion of CD4+ and CD8+ blood T cells by week 6 at 0.1 to 3.0 mg/kg.

TCRdb's copy holds only in-frame clones and misses some; the assay was immunoSEQ multiplex PCR. The data show roughly 76,000 clones, with about 90% seen just once and over 4.5% held by the top ten. The chain carries TRBV7-2 and TRBJ1-5, with D unclear. The clonotype comes from an adult with an advanced solid tumor such as melanoma, head and neck, liver or kidney cancer. The material sequenced was CD4+ or CD8+ T cells sorted from blood, taken in a trial of the OX40 agonist ivuxolimab. The CDR3 here is CASSFWAAGNQPQHF. The CDR3 coding sequence is TGTGCCAGCAGCTTTTGGGCAGCGGGAAATCAGCCCCAGCATTTT.